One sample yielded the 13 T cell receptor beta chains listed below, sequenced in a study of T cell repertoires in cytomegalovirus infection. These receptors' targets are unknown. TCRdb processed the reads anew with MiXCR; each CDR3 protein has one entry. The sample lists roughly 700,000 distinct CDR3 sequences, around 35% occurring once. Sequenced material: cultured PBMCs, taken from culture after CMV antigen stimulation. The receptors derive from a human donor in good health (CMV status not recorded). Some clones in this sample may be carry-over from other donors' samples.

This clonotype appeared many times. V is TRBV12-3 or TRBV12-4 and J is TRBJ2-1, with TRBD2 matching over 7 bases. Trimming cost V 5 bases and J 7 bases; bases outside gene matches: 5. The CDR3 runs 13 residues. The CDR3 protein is CASSPSLANEQFF. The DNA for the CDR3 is TGTGCCAGCAGTCCGTCACTAGCGAATGAGCAGTTCTTC.

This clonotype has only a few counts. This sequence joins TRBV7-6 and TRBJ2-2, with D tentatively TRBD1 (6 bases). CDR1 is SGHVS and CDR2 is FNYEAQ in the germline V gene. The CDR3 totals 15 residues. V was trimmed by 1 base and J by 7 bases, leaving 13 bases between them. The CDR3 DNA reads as TGTGCCAGCAGCTTAGATGTGAGGGGGAGCGGGGAGCTGTTTTTT. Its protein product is CASSLDVRGSGELFF.

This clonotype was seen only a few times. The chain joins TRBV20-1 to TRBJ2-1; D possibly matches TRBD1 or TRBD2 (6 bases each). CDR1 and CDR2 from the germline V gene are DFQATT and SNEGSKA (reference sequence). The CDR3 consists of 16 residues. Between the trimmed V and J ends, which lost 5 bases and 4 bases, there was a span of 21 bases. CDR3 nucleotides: TGCAGTGCTCTAACCACGGGGGCCCACCTTTACAATGAGCAGTTCTTC. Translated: CSALTTGAHLYNEQFF.

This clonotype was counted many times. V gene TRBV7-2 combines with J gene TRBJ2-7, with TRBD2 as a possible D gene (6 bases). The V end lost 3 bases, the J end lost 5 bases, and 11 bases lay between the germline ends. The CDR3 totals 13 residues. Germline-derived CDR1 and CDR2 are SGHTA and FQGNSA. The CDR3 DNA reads TGTGCCAGCAGCTTTGCGGGAAGCGACGAGCAGTACTTC. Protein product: CASSFAGSDEQYF. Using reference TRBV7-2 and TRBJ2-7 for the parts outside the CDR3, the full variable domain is GAGVSQSPSNKVTEKGKDVELRCDPISGHTALYWYRQSLGQGLEFLIYFQGNSAPDKSGLPSDRFSAERTGGSVSTLTIQRTQQEDSAVYLCASSFAGSDEQYFGPGTRLTVT.

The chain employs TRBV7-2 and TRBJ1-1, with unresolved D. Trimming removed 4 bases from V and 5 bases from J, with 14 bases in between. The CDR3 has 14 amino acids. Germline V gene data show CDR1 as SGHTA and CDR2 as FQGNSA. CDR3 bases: TGTGCCAGCAGCTCCGTGGGGTGGGAAACTGAAGCTTTCTTT. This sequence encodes CASSSVGWETEAFF.

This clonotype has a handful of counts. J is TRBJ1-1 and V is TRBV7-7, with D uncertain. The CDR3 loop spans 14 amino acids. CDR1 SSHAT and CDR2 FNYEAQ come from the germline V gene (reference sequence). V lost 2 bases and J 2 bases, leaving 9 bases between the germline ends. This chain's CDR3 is CASSLRKSNTEAFF. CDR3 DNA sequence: TGTGCCAGCAGCTTACGAAAGTCAAACACTGAAGCTTTCTTT. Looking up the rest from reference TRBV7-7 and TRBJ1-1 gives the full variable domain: GAGVSQSPRYKVTKRGQDVTLRCDPISSHATLYWYQQALGQGPEFLTYFNYEAQPDKSGLPSDRFSAERPEGSISTLTIQRTEQRDSAMYRCASSLRKSNTEAFFGQGTRLTVV.

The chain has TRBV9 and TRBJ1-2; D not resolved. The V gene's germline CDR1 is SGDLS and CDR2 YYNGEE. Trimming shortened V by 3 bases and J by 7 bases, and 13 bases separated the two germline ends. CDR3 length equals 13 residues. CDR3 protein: CASSGRYAVGYTF. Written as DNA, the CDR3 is TGTGCCAGCAGCGGACGGTACGCGGTTGGCTACACCTTC.

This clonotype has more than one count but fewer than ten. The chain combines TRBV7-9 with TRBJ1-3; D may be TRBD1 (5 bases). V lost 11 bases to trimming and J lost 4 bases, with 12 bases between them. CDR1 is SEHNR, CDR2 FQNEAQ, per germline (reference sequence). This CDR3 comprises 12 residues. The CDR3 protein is CACEGTGNTIYF. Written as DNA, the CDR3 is TGTGCCTGCGAGGGGACCGGAAACACCATATATTTT.

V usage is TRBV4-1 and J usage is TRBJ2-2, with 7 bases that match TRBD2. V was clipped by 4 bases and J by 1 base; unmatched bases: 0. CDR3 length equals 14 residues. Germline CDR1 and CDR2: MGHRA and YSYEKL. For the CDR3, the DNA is TGCGCCAGCAGCCGCGGGAGGAACACCGGGGAGCTGTTTTTT. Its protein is CASSRGRNTGELFF.

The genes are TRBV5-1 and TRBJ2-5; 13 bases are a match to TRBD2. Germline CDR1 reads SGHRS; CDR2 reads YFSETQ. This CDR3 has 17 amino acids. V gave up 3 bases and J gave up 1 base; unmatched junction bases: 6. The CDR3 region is CASSWTSGGSFQETQYF. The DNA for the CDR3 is TGCGCCAGCAGCTGGACTAGCGGGGGTAGTTTCCAAGAGACCCAGTACTTC.

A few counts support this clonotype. The CDR3 reads CIYGTGGAGYGYTF. The CDR3, as DNA: TGCATCTACGGGACAGGGGGCGCTGGCTATGGCTACACCTTC. The rearrangement joins TRBV20-1 to TRBJ1-2; 12 bases align to TRBD1. The CDR3 is 14 residues long. Germline CDR1 reads DFQATT; CDR2 reads SNEGSKA (reference sequence).

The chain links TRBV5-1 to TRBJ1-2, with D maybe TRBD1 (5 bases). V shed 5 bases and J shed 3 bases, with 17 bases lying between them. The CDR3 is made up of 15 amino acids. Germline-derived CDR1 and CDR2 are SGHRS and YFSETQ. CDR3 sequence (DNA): TGCGCCAGCAGAGGGGACGCGAGCTGGGACTATGGCTACACCTTC. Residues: CASRGDASWDYGYTF.

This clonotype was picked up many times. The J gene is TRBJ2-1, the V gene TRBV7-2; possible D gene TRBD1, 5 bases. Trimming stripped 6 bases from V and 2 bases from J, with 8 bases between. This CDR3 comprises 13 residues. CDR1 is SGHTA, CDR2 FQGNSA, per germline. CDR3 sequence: CASSQGTYNEQFF. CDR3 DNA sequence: TGTGCCAGCAGTCAGGGCACCTACAATGAGCAGTTCTTC.